This TCR beta chain was identified during a study of T cell responses to AZD1222 COVID-19 vaccine. Study-level background: Pooling covered second doses at about 4 or about 12 weeks. Findings of the study overall: Clonal diversity may have been underestimated in mostly white British donors.

Trimming took 3 bases from V and 3 from J, leaving 15 bases between them. This CDR3 has 16 residues. Per germline, CDR1 SGDLS and CDR2 YYNGEE. Regarding this clone: Its antigen is not identified.

Produced via immunoSEQ multiplex PCR; TCRdb's table is partial and in-frame only. The repertoire holds roughly 130,000 clones, with around 87% as singletons. The V call is TRBV9, the J call TRBJ1-4; a weak D match, TRBD1 (6 bases). The origin of this receptor is an adult in good health. The sequencing here drew on peripheral blood, taken on day 0 of AZD1222 vaccination. CDR3 sequence reads: CASSGGGRRSNEKLFF. CDR3 DNA sequence: TGTGCCAGCAGCGGAGGGGGGAGGAGGTCTAATGAAAAACTGTTTTTT.